This entry concerns a single T cell receptor (beta chain). Its matching antigen is unknown. A quantitative 5'-RACE method, one with molecular barcodes, was used to make TCR beta libraries. TCRdb re-called the 5' RACE reads through MiXCR, storing one row per CDR3 protein. The table includes roughly 150,000 distinct CDR3 sequences, roughly a third detected once. The sample originates from a study of CD8 T cells in ankylosing spondylitis. Study results and caveats: CD8+ cells made up the disease-linked clones, which were relatively rare in peripheral blood. Both synovial fluid and blood in reactive arthritis had previously been reported to carry some motif variants.

With 0 bases clipped from V and 3 bases from J, the junction kept 6 bases outside the gene matches. The CDR3 has 16 amino acids. The germline V gene encodes CDR1 MNHEY and CDR2 SVGEGT. The chain combines TRBV6-2 or TRBV6-3 with TRBJ2-7, with 9 positions matching TRBD2. This receptor was taken from a male donor with ankylosing spondylitis. Sequenced sample: synovial fluid, either unsorted or a sorted T cell fraction (not recorded which). The CDR3 DNA follows: TGTGCCAGCAGTTACTCGACTAGCGGAAGTATCTACGAGCAGTACTTC. Amino acids: CASSYSTSGSIYEQYF.